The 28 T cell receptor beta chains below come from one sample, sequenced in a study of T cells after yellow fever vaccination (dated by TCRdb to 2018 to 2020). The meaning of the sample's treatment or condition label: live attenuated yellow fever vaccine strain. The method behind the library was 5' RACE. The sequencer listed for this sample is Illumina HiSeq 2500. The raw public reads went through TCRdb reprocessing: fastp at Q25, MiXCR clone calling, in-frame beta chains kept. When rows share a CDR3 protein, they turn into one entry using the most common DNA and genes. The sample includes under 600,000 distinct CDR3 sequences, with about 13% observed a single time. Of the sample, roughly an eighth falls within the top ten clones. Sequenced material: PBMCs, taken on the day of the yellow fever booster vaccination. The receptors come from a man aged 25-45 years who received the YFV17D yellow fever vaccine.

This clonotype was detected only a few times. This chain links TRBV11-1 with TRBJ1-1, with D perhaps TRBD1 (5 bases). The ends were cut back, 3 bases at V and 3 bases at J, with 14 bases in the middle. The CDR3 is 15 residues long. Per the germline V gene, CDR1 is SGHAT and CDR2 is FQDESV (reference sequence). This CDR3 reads CASSFSEGKYTEAFF. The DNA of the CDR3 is TGTGCCAGCAGCTTTAGTGAGGGGAAATACACTGAAGCTTTCTTT.

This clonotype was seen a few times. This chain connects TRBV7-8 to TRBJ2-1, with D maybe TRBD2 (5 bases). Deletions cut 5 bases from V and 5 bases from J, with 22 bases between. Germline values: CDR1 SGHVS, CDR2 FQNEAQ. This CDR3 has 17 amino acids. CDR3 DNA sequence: TGTGCCAGCAGCCCCCTCATCCGGGAAGTTAGGGACAATGAGCAGTTCTTC. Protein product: CASSPLIREVRDNEQFF.

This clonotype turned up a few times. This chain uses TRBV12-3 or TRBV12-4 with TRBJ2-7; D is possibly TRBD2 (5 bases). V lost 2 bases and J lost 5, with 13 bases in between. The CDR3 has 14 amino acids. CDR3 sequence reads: CASSLRGGSDEQYF. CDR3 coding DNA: TGTGCCAGCAGTTTAAGAGGTGGGAGCGACGAGCAGTACTTC.

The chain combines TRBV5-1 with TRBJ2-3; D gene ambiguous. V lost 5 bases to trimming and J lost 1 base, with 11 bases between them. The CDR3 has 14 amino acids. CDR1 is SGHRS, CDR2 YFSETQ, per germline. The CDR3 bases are TGCGCCAGCAGAGTTTGGATCGGCACAGATACGCAGTATTTT. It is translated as CASRVWIGTDTQYF. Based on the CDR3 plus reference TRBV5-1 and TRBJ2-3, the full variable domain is KAGVTQTPRYLIKTRGQQVTLSCSPISGHRSVSWYQQTPGQGLQFLFEYFSETQRNKGNFPGRFSGRQFSNSRSEMNVSTLELGDSALYLCASRVWIGTDTQYFGPGTRLTVL.

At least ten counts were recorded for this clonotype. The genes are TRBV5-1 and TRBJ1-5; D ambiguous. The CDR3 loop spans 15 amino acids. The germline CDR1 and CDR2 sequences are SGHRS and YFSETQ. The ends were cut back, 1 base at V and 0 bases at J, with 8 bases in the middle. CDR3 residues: CASSLRGGSNQPQHF. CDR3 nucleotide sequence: TGCGCCAGCAGCTTGAGAGGAGGTAGCAATCAGCCCCAGCATTTT.

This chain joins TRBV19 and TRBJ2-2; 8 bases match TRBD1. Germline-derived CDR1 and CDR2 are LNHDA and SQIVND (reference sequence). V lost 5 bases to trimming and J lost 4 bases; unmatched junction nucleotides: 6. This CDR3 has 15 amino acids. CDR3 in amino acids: CASSSGGGFTGELFF. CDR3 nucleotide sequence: TGTGCCAGTAGTTCAGGGGGCGGGTTCACCGGGGAGCTGTTTTTT.

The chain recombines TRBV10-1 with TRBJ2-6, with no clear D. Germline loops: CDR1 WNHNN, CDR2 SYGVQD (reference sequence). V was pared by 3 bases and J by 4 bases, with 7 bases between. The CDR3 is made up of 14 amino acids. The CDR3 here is CASSDGVGANVLTF. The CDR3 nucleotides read TGCGCCAGCAGTGATGGGGTAGGGGCCAACGTCCTGACTTTC.

The CDR3 sequence: CASSFRDRGPTYEQYF. The DNA of the CDR3 is TGTGCCAGCAGTTTCCGGGACAGGGGGCCTACCTACGAGCAGTACTTC. This chain joins TRBV12-3 or TRBV12-4 and TRBJ2-7; 12 nucleotides agree with TRBD1. This CDR3 spans 16 amino acids. Trimming took 3 bases from V and 2 from J; bases not matched to a gene: 5.

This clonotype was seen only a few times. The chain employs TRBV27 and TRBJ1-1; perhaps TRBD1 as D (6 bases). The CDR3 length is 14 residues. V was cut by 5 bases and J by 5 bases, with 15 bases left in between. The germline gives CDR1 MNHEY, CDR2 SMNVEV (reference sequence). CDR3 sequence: CASSTTGFGTEAFF. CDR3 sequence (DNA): TGTGCCAGCAGTACCACAGGGTTCGGAACTGAAGCTTTCTTT.

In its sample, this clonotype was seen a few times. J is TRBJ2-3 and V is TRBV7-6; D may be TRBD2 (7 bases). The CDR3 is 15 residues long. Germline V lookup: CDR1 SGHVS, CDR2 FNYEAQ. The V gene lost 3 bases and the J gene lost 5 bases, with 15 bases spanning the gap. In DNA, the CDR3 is TGTGCCAGCAGCTTTGCAGGGGAGGGGGAAGATACGCAGTATTTT. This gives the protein CASSFAGEGEDTQYF.

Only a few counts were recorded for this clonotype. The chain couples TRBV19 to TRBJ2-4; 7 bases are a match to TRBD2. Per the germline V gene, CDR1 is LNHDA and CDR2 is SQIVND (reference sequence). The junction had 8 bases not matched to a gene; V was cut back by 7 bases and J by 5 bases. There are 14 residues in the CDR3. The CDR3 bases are TGTGCCAGTATTAAGCGGGACGGAGAAAACATTCAGTACTTC. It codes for CASIKRDGENIQYF.

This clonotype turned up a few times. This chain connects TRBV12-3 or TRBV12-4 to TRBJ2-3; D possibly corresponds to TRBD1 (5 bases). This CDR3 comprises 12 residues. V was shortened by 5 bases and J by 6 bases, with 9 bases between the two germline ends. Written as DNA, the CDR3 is TGTGCCAGCAGTACCAGACAGGATACGCAGTATTTT. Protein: CASSTRQDTQYF.

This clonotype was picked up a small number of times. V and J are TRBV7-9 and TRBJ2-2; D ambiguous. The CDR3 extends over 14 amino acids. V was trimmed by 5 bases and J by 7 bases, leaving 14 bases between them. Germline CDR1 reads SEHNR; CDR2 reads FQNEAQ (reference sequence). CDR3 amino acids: CASSPGPANGELFF. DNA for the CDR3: TGTGCCAGCAGCCCCGGGCCTGCGAACGGGGAGCTGTTTTTT. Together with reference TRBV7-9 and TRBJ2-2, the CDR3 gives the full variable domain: DTGVSQNPRHKITKRGQNVTFRCDPISEHNRLYWYRQTLGQGPEFLTYFQNEAQLEKSRLLSDRFSAERPKGSFSTLEIQRTEQGDSAMYLCASSPGPANGELFFGEGSRLTVL.

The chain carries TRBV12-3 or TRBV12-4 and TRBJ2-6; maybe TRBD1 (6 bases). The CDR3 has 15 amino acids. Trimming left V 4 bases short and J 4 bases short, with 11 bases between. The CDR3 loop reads CASSSRGAGANVLTF. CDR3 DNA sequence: TGTGCCAGCAGTTCCAGGGGAGCCGGGGCCAACGTCCTGACTTTC.

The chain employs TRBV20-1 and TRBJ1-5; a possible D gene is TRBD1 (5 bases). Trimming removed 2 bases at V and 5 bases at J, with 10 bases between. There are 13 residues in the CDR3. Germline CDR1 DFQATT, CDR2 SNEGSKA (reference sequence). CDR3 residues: CSARMGLDQPQHF. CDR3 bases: TGCAGTGCTAGAATGGGACTCGATCAGCCCCAGCATTTT.

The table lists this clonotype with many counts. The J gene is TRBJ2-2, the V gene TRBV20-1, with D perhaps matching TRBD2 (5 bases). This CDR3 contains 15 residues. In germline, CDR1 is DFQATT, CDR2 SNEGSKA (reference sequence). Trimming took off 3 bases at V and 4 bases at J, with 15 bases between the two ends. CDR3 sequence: CSASVPGRGTGELFF. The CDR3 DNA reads TGCAGTGCTAGCGTACCGGGCCGGGGCACCGGGGAGCTGTTTTTT.

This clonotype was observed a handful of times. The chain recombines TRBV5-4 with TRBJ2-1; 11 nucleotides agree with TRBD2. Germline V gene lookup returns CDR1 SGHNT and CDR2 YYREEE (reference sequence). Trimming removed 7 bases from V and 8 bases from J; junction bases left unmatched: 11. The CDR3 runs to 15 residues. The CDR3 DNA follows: TGTGCCAGCTTAGCGGGAGGGGGGAGTATGGATGAGCAGTTCTTC. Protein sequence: CASLAGGGSMDEQFF.

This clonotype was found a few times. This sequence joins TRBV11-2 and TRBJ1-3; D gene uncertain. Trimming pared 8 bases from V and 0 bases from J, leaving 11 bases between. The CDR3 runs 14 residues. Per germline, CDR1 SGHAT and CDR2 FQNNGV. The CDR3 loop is CASGARTSGNTIYF. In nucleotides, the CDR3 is TGTGCCAGCGGTGCCAGGACCTCTGGAAACACCATATATTTT. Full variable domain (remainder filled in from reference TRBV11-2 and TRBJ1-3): EAGVAQSPRYKIIEKRQSVAFWCNPISGHATLYWYQQILGQGPKLLIQFQNNGVVDDSQLPKDRFSAERLKGVDSTLKIQPAKLEDSAVYLCASGARTSGNTIYFGEGSWLTVV.

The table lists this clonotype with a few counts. This CDR3 is CASSLDSGTSRYEQYF. The CDR3 DNA is TGTGCCAGCAGCTTAGATAGCGGGACTTCAAGGTACGAGCAGTACTTC. This chain uses TRBV7-9 with TRBJ2-7; 8 bases align to TRBD2. This CDR3 is built from 16 residues. Germline trimming cut 1 base from V and 4 bases from J; bases unmatched to any gene: 9. The V gene's germline CDR1 is SEHNR and CDR2 FQNEAQ (reference sequence).

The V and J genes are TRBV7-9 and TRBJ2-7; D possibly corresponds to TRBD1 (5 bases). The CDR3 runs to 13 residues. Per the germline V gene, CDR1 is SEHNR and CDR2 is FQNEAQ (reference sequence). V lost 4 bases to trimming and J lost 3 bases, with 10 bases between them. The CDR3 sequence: CASSSGYHYEQYF. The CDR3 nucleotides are TGTGCCAGCAGCTCAGGGTACCACTACGAGCAGTACTTC. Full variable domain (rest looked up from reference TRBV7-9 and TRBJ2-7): DTGVSQNPRHKITKRGQNVTFRCDPISEHNRLYWYRQTLGQGPEFLTYFQNEAQLEKSRLLSDRFSAERPKGSFSTLEIQRTEQGDSAMYLCASSSGYHYEQYFGPGTRLTVT.

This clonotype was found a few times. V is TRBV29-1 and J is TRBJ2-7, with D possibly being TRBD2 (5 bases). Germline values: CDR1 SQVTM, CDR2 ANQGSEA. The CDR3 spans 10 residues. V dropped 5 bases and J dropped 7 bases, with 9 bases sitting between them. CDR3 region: CSVQRGEQYF. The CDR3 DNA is TGCAGCGTTCAACGCGGGGAGCAGTACTTC.

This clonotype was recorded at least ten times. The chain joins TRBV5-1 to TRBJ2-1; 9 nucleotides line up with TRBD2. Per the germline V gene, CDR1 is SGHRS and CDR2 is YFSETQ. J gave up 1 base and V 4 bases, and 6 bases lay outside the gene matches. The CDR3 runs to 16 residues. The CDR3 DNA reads TGCGCCAGCAGCCCCCCTCTAGCGGGGTCCTACAATGAGCAGTTCTTC. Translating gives CASSPPLAGSYNEQFF.

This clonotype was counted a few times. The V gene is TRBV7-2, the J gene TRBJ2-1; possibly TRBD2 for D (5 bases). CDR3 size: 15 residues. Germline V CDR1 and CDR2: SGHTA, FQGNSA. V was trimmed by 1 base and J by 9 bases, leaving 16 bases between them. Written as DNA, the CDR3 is TGTGCCAGCAGCTTAGGGCTTCCCGGGGTTAGTGAGCAGTTCTTC. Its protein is CASSLGLPGVSEQFF.

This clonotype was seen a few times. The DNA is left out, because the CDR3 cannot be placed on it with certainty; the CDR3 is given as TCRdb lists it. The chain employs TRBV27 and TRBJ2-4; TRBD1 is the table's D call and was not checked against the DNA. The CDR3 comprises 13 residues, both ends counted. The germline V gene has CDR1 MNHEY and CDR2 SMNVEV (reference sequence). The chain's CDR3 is CASSFGQGTLLYF.

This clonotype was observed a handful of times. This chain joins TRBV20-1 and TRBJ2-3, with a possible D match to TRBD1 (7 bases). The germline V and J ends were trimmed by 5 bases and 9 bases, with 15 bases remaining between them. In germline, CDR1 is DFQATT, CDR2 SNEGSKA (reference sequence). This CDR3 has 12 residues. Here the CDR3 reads CSALLQGRTQYF. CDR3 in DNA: TGCAGTGCTTTACTACAGGGGAGGACGCAGTATTTT.

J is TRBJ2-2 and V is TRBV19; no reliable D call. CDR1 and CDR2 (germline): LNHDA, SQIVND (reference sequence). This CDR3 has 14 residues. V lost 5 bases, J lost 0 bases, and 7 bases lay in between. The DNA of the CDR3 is TGTGCCAGTAGTTCTGGGACGAACACCGGGGAGCTGTTTTTT. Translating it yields CASSSGTNTGELFF. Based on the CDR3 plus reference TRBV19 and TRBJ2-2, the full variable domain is DGGITQSPKYLFRKEGQNVTLSCEQNLNHDAMYWYRQDPGQGLRLIYYSQIVNDFQKGDIAEGYSVSREKKESFPLTVTSAQKNPTAFYLCASSSGTNTGELFFGEGSRLTVL.

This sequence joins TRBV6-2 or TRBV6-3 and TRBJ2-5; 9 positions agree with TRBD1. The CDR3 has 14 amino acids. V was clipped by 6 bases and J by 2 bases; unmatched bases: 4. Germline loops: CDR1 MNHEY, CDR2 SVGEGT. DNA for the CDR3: TGTGCCAGCAGGCCCGGACAGGGGCAAGAGACCCAGTACTTC. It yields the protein CASRPGQGQETQYF.

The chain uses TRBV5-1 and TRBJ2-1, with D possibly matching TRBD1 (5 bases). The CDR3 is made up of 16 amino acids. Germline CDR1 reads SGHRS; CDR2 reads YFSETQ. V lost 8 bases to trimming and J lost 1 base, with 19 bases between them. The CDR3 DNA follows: TGCGCCAGTAAATTACCCATGGCAGGGTCCTACAATGAGCAGTTCTTC. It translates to CASKLPMAGSYNEQFF.